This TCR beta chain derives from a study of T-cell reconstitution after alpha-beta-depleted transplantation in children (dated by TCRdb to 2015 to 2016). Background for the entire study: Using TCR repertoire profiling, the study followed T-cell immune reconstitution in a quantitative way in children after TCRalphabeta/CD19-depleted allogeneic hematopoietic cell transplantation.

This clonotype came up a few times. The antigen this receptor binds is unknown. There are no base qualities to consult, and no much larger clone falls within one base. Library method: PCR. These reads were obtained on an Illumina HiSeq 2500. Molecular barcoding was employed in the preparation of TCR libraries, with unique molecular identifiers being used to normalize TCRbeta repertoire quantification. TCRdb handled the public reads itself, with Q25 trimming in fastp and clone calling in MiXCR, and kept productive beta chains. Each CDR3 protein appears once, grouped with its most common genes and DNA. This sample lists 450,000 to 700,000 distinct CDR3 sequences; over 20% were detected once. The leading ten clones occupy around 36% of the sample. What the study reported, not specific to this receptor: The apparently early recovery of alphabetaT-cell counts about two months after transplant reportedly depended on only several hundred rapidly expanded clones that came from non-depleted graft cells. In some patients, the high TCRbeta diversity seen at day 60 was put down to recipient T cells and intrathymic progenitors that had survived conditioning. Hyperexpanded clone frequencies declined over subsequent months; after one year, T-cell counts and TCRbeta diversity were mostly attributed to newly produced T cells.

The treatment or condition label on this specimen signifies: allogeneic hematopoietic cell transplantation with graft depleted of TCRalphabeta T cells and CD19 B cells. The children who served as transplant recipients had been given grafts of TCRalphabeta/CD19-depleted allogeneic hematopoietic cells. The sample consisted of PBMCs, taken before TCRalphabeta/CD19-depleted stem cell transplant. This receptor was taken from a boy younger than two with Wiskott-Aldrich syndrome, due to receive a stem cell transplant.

The CDR3 reads as follows: CAMGLAGGDEQFF. The DNA reads as follows: TGTGCCATGGGACTAGCGGGCGGGGATGAGCAGTTCTTC. The rearrangement joined TRBV10-3 to TRBJ2-1; TRBD2 matches 12 bases in the middle. The CDR3 measures 13 amino acids from cysteine to phenylalanine. Only CDR3 DNA is held: 39 bases, read in frame from base 1. Sequences ENHRY (CDR1) and SYGVKD (CDR2) are obtained from the germline V gene. V lost 9 bases and J lost 8 bases, and the count of bases not matched to a germline gene is 5.